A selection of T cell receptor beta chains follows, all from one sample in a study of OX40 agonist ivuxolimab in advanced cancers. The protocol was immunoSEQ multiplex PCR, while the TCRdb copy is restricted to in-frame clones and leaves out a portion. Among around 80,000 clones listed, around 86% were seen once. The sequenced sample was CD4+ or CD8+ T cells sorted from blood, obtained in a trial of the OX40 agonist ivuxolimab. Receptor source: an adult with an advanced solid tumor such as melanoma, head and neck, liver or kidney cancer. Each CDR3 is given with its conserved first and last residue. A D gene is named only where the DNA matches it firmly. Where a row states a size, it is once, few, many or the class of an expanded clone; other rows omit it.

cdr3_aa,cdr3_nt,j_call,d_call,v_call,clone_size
CSVVGLARNEQFF,TGCAGCGTTGTGGGACTAGCCCGGAATGAGCAGTTCTTC,TRBJ2-1,TRBD2,TRBV29-1,-
CASSSGLNGANVLTF,TGCGCCAGCAGCTCTGGACTTAATGGGGCCAACGTCCTGACTTTC,TRBJ2-6,-,TRBV5-1,-
CASSSGARGSETQYF,TGTGCCAGCAGTTCGGGGGCACGGGGGAGCGAGACCCAGTACTTC,TRBJ2-5,-,TRBV28,-
CASSQLGGGVTEAFF,TGCGCCAGCAGCCAATTGGGAGGGGGGGTCACTGAAGCTTTCTTT,TRBJ1-1,-,TRBV4-1,-
CASSQGTGSNYGYTF,TGCGCCAGCAGCCAAGGGACAGGGTCCAACTATGGCTACACCTTC,TRBJ1-2,TRBD1,TRBV4-3,-
CASSSGQYEQYF,TGTGCCAGCAGCTCGGGACAATACGAGCAGTACTTC,TRBJ2-7,-,TRBV5-6,once
CASRVQTSYNEQFF,TGCGCCAGCAGAGTCCAGACCTCCTACAATGAGCAGTTCTTC,TRBJ2-1,-,TRBV5-1,-
CASSLGAGTNEQYF,TGTGCCAGCAGCTTAGGCGCTGGCACTAACGAGCAGTACTTC,TRBJ2-7,-,TRBV7-9,-
CASSGTSGPYNEQFF,TGCGCCAGCAGTGGGACTAGCGGTCCCTACAATGAGCAGTTCTTC,TRBJ2-1,TRBD2,TRBV10-1,once
CATSRDLSTAGELFF,TGTGCCACCAGCAGAGACCTCTCGACTGCCGGGGAGCTGTTTTTT,TRBJ2-2,-,TRBV15,few
CASSGWTGRGKLFF,TGTGCCAGCAGCGGATGGACAGGGAGGGGAAAACTGTTTTTT,TRBJ1-4,TRBD1,TRBV5-6,-
CASSLVQGETQYF,TGTGCCAGCAGCTTAGTACAGGGGGAGACCCAGTACTTC,TRBJ2-5,TRBD1,TRBV7-6,-
CASSFLTGGKPQHF,TGTGCCAGCAGCTTTTTGACCGGGGGCAAGCCCCAGCATTTT,TRBJ1-5,-,TRBV12-1,-
CASSPARGYGYTF,TGTGCCAGCAGCCCCGCCCGGGGCTATGGCTACACCTTC,TRBJ1-2,-,TRBV5-4,-
CASHPGEYYEQYF,TGTGCCAGCCACCCTGGGGAGTACTACGAGCAGTACTTC,TRBJ2-7,-,TRBV28,-
CASSLAGIKETQYF,TGTGCCAGCAGCTTAGCAGGGATCAAGGAGACCCAGTACTTC,TRBJ2-5,-,TRBV7-2,few
CASSLTGRSTDTQYF,TGTGCCAGCTCATTGACAGGTCGTAGCACAGATACGCAGTATTTT,TRBJ2-3,-,TRBV18,-
CASGLGEDRGLHTGELFF,TGTGCTAGTGGTTTGGGTGAGGACAGGGGGTTACACACCGGGGAGCTGTTTTTT,TRBJ2-2,TRBD1,TRBV12-5,-
CASSLALGLAGDTQYF,TGCGCCAGCAGCTTGGCCCTGGGACTAGCGGGCGATACGCAGTATTTT,TRBJ2-3,TRBD2,TRBV5-1,-
CASSTADRTDTQYF,TGCGCCAGCAGCACAGCGGACCGCACAGATACGCAGTATTTT,TRBJ2-3,-,TRBV5-1,-
CASSPSGWGRNTEAFF,TGTGCCAGTAGTCCCAGTGGATGGGGGCGTAACACTGAAGCTTTCTTT,TRBJ1-1,-,TRBV19,few
CASSEPGPEPRVHYEQYF,TGTGCCAGCAGTGAACCCGGGCCAGAGCCCAGGGTACACTACGAGCAGTACTTC,TRBJ2-7,-,TRBV6-1,-
CASSLGLAGVDEQFF,TGTGCCAGCAGCTTAGGGCTAGCGGGAGTGGATGAGCAGTTCTTC,TRBJ2-1,TRBD2,TRBV7-8,-
CASSLVRNTEAFF,TGTGCCAGCAGCTTGGTGCGAAACACTGAAGCTTTCTTT,TRBJ1-1,-,TRBV5-6,-
CASSIVEATNYGYTF,TGTGCCAGTAGTATAGTAGAGGCGACGAACTATGGCTACACCTTC,TRBJ1-2,-,TRBV19,-
CASKREDYGYTF,TGTGCCAGTAAACGGGAAGACTATGGCTACACCTTC,TRBJ1-2,-,TRBV19,few
CASSFSGRETQYF,TGTGCCAGCAGCTTTTCCGGGAGAGAGACCCAGTACTTC,TRBJ2-5,-,TRBV11-3,-
CASSSRGSADTQYF,TGTGCCAGCAGCTCCAGGGGATCGGCAGATACGCAGTATTTT,TRBJ2-3,-,TRBV5-4,-
CASSRGLAGGYNEQFF,TGCGCCAGCAGCCGGGGACTAGCGGGAGGCTACAATGAGCAGTTCTTC,TRBJ2-1,TRBD2,TRBV10-1,-
CASSGTGTGGEKLFF,TGTGCCAGCAGTGGTACCGGGACAGGGGGTGAAAAACTGTTTTTT,TRBJ1-4,TRBD1,TRBV6-1,-
CASSVTGTANQYF,TGTGCCAGCAGCGTTACCGGGACCGCAAACCAGTACTTC,TRBJ2-5,-,TRBV25-1,-
CATSRASDSLGAEAFF,TGTGCCACCAGCAGAGCCTCGGACAGCCTTGGAGCTGAAGCTTTCTTT,TRBJ1-1,-,TRBV15,-
CASSVVQIAYNEQFF,TGTGCCAGCAGTGTGGTCCAAATTGCCTACAATGAGCAGTTCTTC,TRBJ2-1,-,TRBV6-1,-
CATSRDIRWQYTQYF,TGTGCCACCAGCAGAGATATACGATGGCAATATACGCAGTATTTT,TRBJ2-3,-,TRBV15,-
CASSTWTGARAFF,TGTGCCAGCAGTACCTGGACAGGGGCTAGAGCTTTCTTT,TRBJ1-1,TRBD1,TRBV6-5,-
CASSRGGYNEQFF,TGTGCCAGCTCACGGGGGGGCTACAATGAGCAGTTCTTC,TRBJ2-1,TRBD2,TRBV18,-
CASSQASGTAYEQYF,TGTGCCAGCAGCCAAGCTTCCGGGACGGCCTACGAGCAGTACTTC,TRBJ2-7,-,TRBV4-2,few
CASSYAGPTDTQYF,TGTGCCAGCAGCTATGCCGGGCCCACAGATACGCAGTATTTT,TRBJ2-3,-,TRBV7-2,-
CASSQDRGPYEQYF,TGTGCCAGCAGCCAGGACAGGGGGCCCTACGAGCAGTACTTC,TRBJ2-7,TRBD1,TRBV14,-
CASKRGESGELFF,TGTGCCAGCAAGAGGGGGGAATCCGGGGAGCTGTTTTTT,TRBJ2-2,-,TRBV6-5,-
CASSAMSYNSPLHF,TGTGCCAGCAGCGCAATGTCCTATAATTCACCCCTCCACTTT,TRBJ1-6,-,TRBV9,-
CASNRGSGETQYF,TGTGCCAGCAATCGGGGATCGGGGGAGACCCAGTACTTC,TRBJ2-5,-,TRBV6-1,-